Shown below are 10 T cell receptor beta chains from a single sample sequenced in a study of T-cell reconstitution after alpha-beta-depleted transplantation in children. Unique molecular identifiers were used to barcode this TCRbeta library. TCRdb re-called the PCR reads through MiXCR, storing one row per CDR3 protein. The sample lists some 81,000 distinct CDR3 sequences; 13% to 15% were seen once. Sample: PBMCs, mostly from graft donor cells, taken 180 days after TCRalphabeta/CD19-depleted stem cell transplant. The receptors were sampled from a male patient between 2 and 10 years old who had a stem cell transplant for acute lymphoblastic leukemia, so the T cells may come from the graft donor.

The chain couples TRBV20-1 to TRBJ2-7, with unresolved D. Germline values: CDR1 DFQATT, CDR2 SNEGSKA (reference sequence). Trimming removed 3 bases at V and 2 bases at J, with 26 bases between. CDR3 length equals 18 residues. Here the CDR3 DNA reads TGCAGTGCTAGGCGACGCGTCCGGCGATTCCAGGCCCCCTACGAGCAGTACTTC. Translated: CSARRRVRRFQAPYEQYF.

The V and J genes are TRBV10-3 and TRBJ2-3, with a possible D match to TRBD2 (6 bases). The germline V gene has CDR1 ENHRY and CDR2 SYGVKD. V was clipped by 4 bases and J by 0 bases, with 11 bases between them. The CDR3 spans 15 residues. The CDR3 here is CAISASGLSTDTQYF. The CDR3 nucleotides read TGTGCCATCAGTGCCTCGGGACTCAGCACAGATACGCAGTATTTT.

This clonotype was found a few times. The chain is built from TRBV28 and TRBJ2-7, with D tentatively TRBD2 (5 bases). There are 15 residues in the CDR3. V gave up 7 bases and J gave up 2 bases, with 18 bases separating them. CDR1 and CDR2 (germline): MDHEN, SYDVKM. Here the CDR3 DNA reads TGTGCCAGCACCTCGCTATCATACGGGGCCTACGAGCAGTACTTC. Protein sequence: CASTSLSYGAYEQYF.

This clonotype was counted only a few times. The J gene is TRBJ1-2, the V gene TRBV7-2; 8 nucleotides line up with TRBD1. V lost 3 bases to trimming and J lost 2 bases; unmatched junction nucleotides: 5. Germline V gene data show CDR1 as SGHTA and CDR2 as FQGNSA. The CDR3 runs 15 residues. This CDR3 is CASSFRTGYNYGYTF. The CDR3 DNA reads TGTGCCAGCAGCTTTCGGACAGGGTACAACTATGGCTACACCTTC.

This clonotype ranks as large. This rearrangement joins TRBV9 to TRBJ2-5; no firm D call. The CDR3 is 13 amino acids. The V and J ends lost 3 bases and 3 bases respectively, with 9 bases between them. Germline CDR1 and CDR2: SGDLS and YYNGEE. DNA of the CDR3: TGTGCCAGCAGCGCCGGTGTTAAAGAGACCCAGTACTTC. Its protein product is CASSAGVKETQYF.

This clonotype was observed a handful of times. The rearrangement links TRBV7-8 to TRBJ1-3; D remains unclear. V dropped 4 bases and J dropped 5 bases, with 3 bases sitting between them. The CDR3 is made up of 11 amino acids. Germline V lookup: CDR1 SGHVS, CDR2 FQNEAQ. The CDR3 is CASSSRNTIYF. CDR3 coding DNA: TGTGCCAGCAGCTCCCGAAACACCATATATTTT.

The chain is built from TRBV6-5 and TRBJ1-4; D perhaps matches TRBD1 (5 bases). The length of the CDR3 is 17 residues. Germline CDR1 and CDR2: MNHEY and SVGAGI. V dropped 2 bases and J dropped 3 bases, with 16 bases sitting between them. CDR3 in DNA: TGTGCCAGCAGTTACGCCGGGACCTTCGCAGCTAATGAAAAACTGTTTTTT. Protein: CASSYAGTFAANEKLFF.

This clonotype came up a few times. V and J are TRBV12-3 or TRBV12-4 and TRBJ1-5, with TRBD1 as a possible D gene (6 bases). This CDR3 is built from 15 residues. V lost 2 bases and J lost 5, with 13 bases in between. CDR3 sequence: CASSLLYRDHQPQHF. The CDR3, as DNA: TGTGCCAGCAGTTTATTGTACAGGGACCATCAGCCCCAGCATTTT.

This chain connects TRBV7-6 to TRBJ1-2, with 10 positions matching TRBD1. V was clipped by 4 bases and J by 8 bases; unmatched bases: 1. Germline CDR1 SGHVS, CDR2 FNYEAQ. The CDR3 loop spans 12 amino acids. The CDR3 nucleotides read TGTGCCAGCAGCTCGGGACAGGGGGGCTACACCTTC. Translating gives CASSSGQGGYTF.

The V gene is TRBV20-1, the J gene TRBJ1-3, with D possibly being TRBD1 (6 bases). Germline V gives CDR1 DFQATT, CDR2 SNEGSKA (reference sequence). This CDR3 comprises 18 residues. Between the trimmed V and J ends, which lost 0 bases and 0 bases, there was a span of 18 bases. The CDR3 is CSARDGRRGSSSGNTIYF. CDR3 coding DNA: TGCAGTGCTAGAGATGGGAGAAGGGGGTCGAGCTCTGGAAACACCATATATTTT.